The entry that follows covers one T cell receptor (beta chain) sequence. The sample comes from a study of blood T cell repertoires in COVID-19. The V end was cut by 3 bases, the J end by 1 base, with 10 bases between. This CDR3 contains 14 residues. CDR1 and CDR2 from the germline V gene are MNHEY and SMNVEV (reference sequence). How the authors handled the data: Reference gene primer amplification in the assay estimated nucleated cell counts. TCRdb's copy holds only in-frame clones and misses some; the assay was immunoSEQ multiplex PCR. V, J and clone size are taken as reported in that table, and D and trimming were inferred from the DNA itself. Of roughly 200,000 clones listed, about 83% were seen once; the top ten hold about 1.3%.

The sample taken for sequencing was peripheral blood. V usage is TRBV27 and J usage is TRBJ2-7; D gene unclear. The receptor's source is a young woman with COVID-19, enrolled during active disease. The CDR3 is CASSFSGLSYEQYF. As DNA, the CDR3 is TGTGCCAGCAGTTTTAGTGGGCTTTCCTACGAGCAGTACTTC.